Listed here are 4 T cell receptor beta chains from one sample, sequenced in a study of regulatory T cells in long-lasting Graves disease. The time point is: newly diagnosed GD, antithyroid drugs for less than 3 months. The TCR library was made from RNA extracted from PBMCs. CDR3-region Arm-PCR and iRepertoire HTBI primers produced the TCR beta libraries. TCRdb independently ran MiXCR on the multiplex PCR reads; one entry per CDR3 protein. The profile shows 400,000 to 500,000 distinct CDR3 sequences, around 15% of them singletons. The same sample was also used in a study of T cells in Graves' hyperthyroidism and ophthalmopathy.

The source was peripheral blood mononuclear cells (PBMCs), collected at new diagnosis, from a patient treated with antithyroid drugs. Receptors were obtained from a woman in her late teens or twenties with Graves disease.

This clonotype was seen repeatedly, ten times or more. The chain recombines TRBV2 with TRBJ2-1; D unclear. The CDR3 has 14 residues. The germline V gene has CDR1 SNHLY and CDR2 FYNNEI. V was clipped by 3 bases and J by 6 bases, with 12 bases between them. CDR3 DNA sequence: TGTGCCAGCAGTGATGTAGTGGAATCCAATGAGCAGTTCTTC. Amino acids: CASSDVVESNEQFF.

Regarding this clonotype: Sequence at one end of the junction differs from germline and may be a read error. The genes are TRBV5-1 and TRBJ1-1; D possibly corresponds to TRBD1 (6 bases). Germline V lookup: CDR1 SGHRS, CDR2 YFSETQ. This CDR3 region has 14 residues. The CDR3 here is CASSFWSRDTEAFF. The CDR3 DNA reads TGCGCCAGCAGCTTCTGGTCCAGGGACACTGAGGCTTTCTTT.

DNA for the CDR3: TGTGCCAGCAGCTTAATGGCTAGCGCCTACAATGAGCAGTTCTTC. It is translated as CASSLMASAYNEQFF. This sequence joins TRBV7-3 and TRBJ2-1, with D possibly matching TRBD2 (6 bases). CDR3 length equals 15 residues. Trimming stripped 1 base from V and 2 bases from J, with 9 bases between. Germline V CDR1 and CDR2: SGHTA, FQGTGA. Together with reference TRBV7-3 and TRBJ2-1, the CDR3 gives the full variable domain: GAGVSQTPSNKVTEKGKYVELRCDPISGHTALYWYRQSLGQGPEFLIYFQGTGAADDSGLPNDRFFAVRPEGSVSTLKIQRTERGDSAVYLCASSLMASAYNEQFFGPGTRLTVL.

CDR3 amino acids: CAISESTGVYRYF. The CDR3 nucleotides are TGTGCCATCAGTGAGTCGACTGGTGTATACCGTTACTTC. The chain links TRBV10-3 to TRBJ2-7; D gene uncertain. Between the trimmed V and J ends, which lost 0 bases and 13 bases, there was a span of 16 bases. Germline assignment: CDR1 ENHRY and CDR2 SYGVKD. The CDR3 contains 13 residues.